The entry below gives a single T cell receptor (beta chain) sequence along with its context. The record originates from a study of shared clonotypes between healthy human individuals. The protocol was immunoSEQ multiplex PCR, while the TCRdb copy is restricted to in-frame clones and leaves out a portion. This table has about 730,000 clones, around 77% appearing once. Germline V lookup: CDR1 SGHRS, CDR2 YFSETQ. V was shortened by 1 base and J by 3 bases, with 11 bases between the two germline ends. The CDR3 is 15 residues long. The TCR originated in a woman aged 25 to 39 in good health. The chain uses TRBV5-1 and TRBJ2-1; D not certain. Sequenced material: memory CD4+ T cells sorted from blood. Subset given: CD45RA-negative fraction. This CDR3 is CASSLSPGSYNEQFF. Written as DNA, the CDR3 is TGCGCCAGCAGCTTGTCCCCGGGTAGCTACAATGAGCAGTTCTTC.